A selection of T cell receptor beta chains follows, all from one sample in a study of T cells expressing NK-cell markers. From its re-call of the 5' RACE reads, TCRdb lists each CDR3 protein once, without DNA. The sample table includes approximately 420,000 distinct CDR3 sequences. Material: blood T cells: a sorted CD56 or NKG2C T cell subset, CD4+ or CD8+ T cells, or bulk PBMC T cells (not recorded which). The origin of the receptors is a woman aged 45 to 65 in good health. The CDR3 runs from the conserved cysteine through the conserved F or W.

TRBJ1-6,TRBV5-1,14,CASSRNGVNSPLHF
TRBJ2-7,TRBV4-2,15,CASSQDGAGNYEQYF
TRBJ1-6,TRBV21-1,13,CARWRGWNSPLHF
TRBJ2-2,TRBV10-3,15,CAISAVREDVGELFF
TRBJ2-7,TRBV5-5,14,CASSLMLAGDEQYF
TRBJ1-1,TRBV11-2,13,CASSEGFVTEAFF
TRBJ1-1,TRBV7-3,12,CASSDTRTEAFF
TRBJ2-2,TRBV29-1,14,CSVDSSGITGELFF
TRBJ2-1,TRBV12-3/TRBV12-4,13,CASSLGAGREQFF
TRBJ2-1,TRBV6-6,15,CASSQPSGSNNEQFF
TRBJ2-7,TRBV11-2,14,CASSPGGYRYEQYF
TRBJ2-2,TRBV10-3,16,CAISPGLAGGAGELFF
TRBJ1-5,TRBV27,14,CASSATGGGQPQHF
TRBJ2-7,TRBV7-9,14,CASGLAGAKYEQYF
TRBJ1-1,TRBV10-3,14,CAIRILQGDYEAFF
TRBJ2-7,TRBV7-9,14,CASSLDAGTDEQYF
TRBJ1-5,TRBV5-8,14,CASSLGPTGGPQHF
TRBJ1-5,TRBV19,14,CATQAGGRNQPQHF
TRBJ2-4,TRBV5-1,15,CASSLEGSAKNIQYF
TRBJ2-3,TRBV11-2,18,CASSLAPTAAGEPDTQYF
TRBJ2-5,TRBV7-2,13,CASSSMRGETQYF
TRBJ1-2,TRBV7-9,15,CASSLTLSSNYGYTF